This record covers a single T cell receptor (beta chain). This record comes from a study of blood T cell repertoires in COVID-19. Overall study context: Sample material is recorded as cDNA or gDNA derived from T cells, B-cell-depleted T cells, or PBMCs.

Original methodology: Amplified reference gene primers provided the basis for estimating nucleated cell counts. Sequenced by immunoSEQ multiplex PCR; TCRdb stores in-frame clones only, minus some. V, J and clone size derive from that table, while D and trimming were established from the DNA sequence. The sample holds fewer than 120,000 clones, around 68% seen once. Sequences were obtained from peripheral blood. This clonotype originated in an older woman with acute or convalescent COVID-19.

DNA for the CDR3: TGTGCCAGTAGTATATCGCCGGAGGCGGGTAATCAGCCCCAGCATTTT. Its translation: CASSISPEAGNQPQHF. This chain uses TRBV19 with TRBJ1-5, with D uncertain. Trimming left V 2 bases short and J 4 bases short, with 15 bases between. Germline V gives CDR1 LNHDA, CDR2 SQIVND (reference sequence). The CDR3 runs 16 residues.